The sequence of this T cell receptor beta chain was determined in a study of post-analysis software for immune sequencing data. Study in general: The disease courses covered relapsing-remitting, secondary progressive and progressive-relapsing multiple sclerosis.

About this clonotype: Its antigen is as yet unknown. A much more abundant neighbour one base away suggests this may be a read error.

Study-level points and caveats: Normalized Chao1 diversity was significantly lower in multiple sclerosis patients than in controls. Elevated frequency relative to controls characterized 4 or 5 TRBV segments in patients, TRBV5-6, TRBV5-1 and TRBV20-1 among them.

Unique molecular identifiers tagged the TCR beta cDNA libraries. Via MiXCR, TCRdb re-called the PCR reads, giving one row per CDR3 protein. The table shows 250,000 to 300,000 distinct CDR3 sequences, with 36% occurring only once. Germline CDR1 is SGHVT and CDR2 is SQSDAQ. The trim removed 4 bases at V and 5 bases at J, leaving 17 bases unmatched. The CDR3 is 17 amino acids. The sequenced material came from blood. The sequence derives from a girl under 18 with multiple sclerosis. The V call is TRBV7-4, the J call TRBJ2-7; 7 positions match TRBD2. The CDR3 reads CASSSGRLARPRDEQYF. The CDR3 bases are TGTGCCAGCAGCTCAGGAAGACTAGCCAGGCCGCGTGACGAGCAGTACTTC.